This T cell receptor (beta chain) was recorded in a study of cytomegalovirus exposure and HLA in healthy donors (dated by TCRdb to the late 2010s). Regarding the complete study: According to an earlier analysis of a few hundred of the donors, about 190 million T cells yielded 117 million unique TCR beta sequences and roughly 280 Gb of sequence data. Around 320 gigabases of sequencing data and 70 million to 85 million unique TCR sequences were included in an early release covering about 700 HLA-typed donors. The genetic ancestry cluster associated with self-reported Caucasian donors included about four fifths of the approximately 400 genotyped donors. The study aimed to test whether signatures of past pathogen exposure could be identified by cataloging public T cell receptors. Using immunosequencing, the study profiled T cell repertoires from fewer than 850 subjects and related those repertoires to cytomegalovirus serostatus. Besides the first cohort of 666 subjects, a separate validation cohort made up of roughly 120 different subjects was used. To predict cytomegalovirus infection status, the study combined high-throughput TCR immunosequencing, statistical association of individual TCRs with disease status, and machine learning. A later analysis re-examined previously published TCR beta repertoires from just over 650 donors and added high-resolution HLA genotyping to investigate patterns of TCR occurrence. The later analysis used no new phenotypic data to find candidate immune exposures, relying instead on TCR beta sequences and their occurrence across donors. To decide whether each TCR beta V gene segment behaved as functional or pseudogenic, an earlier analysis of approximately 620 of the donors relied on high-throughput TCR beta sequencing. Alongside the repertoire data, information on donor age, sex, ethnicity and CMV serostatus was compiled. In a later genetic analysis, genome-wide SNP genotypes for about 55% of the 666 donors were used, and that subset was treated as a discovery cohort. All discovery cohort repertoires had been generated on a single sequencing platform. HLA typing included class I and class II loci at four-digit resolution. Typing coverage differed by locus: A, B, C, DRB1 and DQB1 were typed in about 629-630 donors, DQA1 in about 560, DPA1 in 600 to 610, and DPB1 in 400 to 480. Roughly 5 DR-DQ haplotypes were handled as single units for association and clustering, since linkage in the cohort was strong. On average, around 240,000 unique TCR beta nucleotide sequences were sequenced per donor among 350 to 400 genotyped donors of the cohort, with roughly a sixth of those sequences being non-productive. What the research found in general, with its limitations: This cohort had only TCR beta chains sequenced, and the lack of alpha or paired-chain data limited which features could be detected. In a later analysis, TCR association rates were found to vary across HLA loci, with the most associated TCRs seen for DRB1 alleles and the fewest for HLA-C alleles. Most TCR sequences were observed very rarely across donors, whereas some public TCRs were present in many individuals. When HLA alleles, especially DR and DQ, strongly co-occurred, TCR associations were difficult to assign to individual alleles. A later genetic analysis reported fewer N-insertions in productive TCRs among donors in an Asian-associated ancestry cluster than the roughly 720-donor mean. In vitro tests confirmed that three of the cytomegalovirus-associated TCR beta chains recognize cytomegalovirus antigens. The only immune exposure information available for the cohort was CMV serostatus. The 87-base-pair reads could not distinguish some IMGT-functional V segments, including TRBV6-2 and TRBV6-3, so those segments were excluded. In a later analysis, most CMV-associated TCR beta chains were found to appear HLA-restricted, with HLA associations seemingly driven largely by CMV exposure. Sequencing depth was assumed to be roughly uniform across donors in the presence/absence analyses, though that assumption may not hold. It was suggested by the authors that the approach could potentially be generalized to other disease states and immunological phenotypes. A later analysis found that HLA-associated TCR beta chains were more clonally expanded and had lower generation probabilities than equally common non-associated chains. A later analysis associated some 17,000 TCR beta sequences with specific HLA alleles at a false discovery rate of 0.05. In an earlier analysis of approximately 590 of the donors, most TCR beta V segments appeared in productive rearrangements about 87% or about 30% of the time, broadly matching IMGT annotations. A total of 164 TCR beta chains were listed by the study as associated with cytomegalovirus. A later analysis reported that several top co-occurrence clusters appeared linked to parvovirus B19, influenza, CMV and Epstein-Barr virus. A further reported finding was that TCR beta sequences accurately predicted the HLA-A and HLA-B alleles for most subjects in the first cohort. In a later genetic analysis, a missense DCLRE1C variant was associated with V-gene and J-gene trimming of TCR beta chains, and the association was replicated in an independent cohort. Because counts were too low, about 17 rarely observed V segments, including chromosome 9 orphons, were excluded from the earlier analysis of several hundred of the donors. Because HLA typing was missing for some donors at each locus, association tests included only the typed subset. The classifier was reported to diagnose cytomegalovirus status with high specificity and sensitivity in both the original cohort and the validation cohort. Linkage disequilibrium might explain the correlated functional status among segregating V segments, but an unknown experimental factor could not be excluded. A group of highly shared sequence variants was considered likely to be a technical artifact of the sequencing pipeline.

The CDR3 has 12 amino acids, counting the end cysteine and phenylalanine. The read is trimmed to its CDR3 DNA, 36 bases read in frame from base 1. The germline V gene sets CDR1 to SQVTM and CDR2 to ANQGSEA. The junction carries 14 bases between V and J, which are trimmed by 5 bases and 6 bases respectively. Library preparation was by the immunoSEQ multiplex PCR assay. The multiplex PCR relied on a mix of 60 forward primers for TCR Vbeta segments and 13 reverse primers for TCR Jbeta segments. The CDR3 region of rearranged TCR beta genes was amplified from genomic DNA by a multiplex PCR assay. Amplified TCR beta libraries were sequenced as 87-base-pair reads on the Illumina HiSeq System. For the original study's pipeline: In a later analysis, approximately 74 million unique TCR beta chains were counted across the roughly 700 repertoires, and roughly 11 million of these chains were shared by at least two donors. Raw reads were error-corrected and collapsed into unique sequences with a nearest-neighbor algorithm that merged closely related sequences to remove PCR and sequencing errors. V, D and J gene segments were assigned by aligning CDR3 sequences to IMGT reference sequences. For a sequence to be retained, a match of at least six nucleotides was required to both a V gene segment and a J gene segment. Rearrangements were classified as productive when the CDR3 lacked stop codons and remained in frame with V and J, and all other rearrangements were classified as non-productive. Following IMGT convention, CDR3 was defined as the stretch from the second conserved V-encoded cysteine up to the conserved J-encoded phenylalanine. The earlier analysis of more than 450 of the donors excluded sequences that lacked an unambiguous match to a single V gene segment. An earlier analysis of several hundred of the donors called V segments functional above 56.7% productive rearrangements and segregating when the between-donor standard deviation exceeded 5%. To diagnose cytomegalovirus status from the catalog of TCR beta chain sequences, a statistical classification framework was built. In a later analysis, TCR nucleotide sequences were compared against IMGT/GENE-DB human TR gene sequences so that V and J genes could be assigned. In a later analysis, CDR3 sequences and most-parsimonious VDJ recombination scenarios were assigned using the TCRdist pipeline. In a later analysis, every TCR beta chain was defined by the combination of its CDR3 amino acid sequence and its V-gene family, and reads without a unique V-gene family were dropped. As a way to deal with suspected cross-contamination and a sequencing artifact, a later analysis dropped nearly 600 nucleotide sequences that were highly shared and had low generation probability. In a later analysis, a clonal expansion index was calculated for each public chain from normalized within-repertoire ranks of inferred template counts. In a later analysis, generation probabilities were computed using a VDJ recombination model fitted to out-of-frame rearrangements, and the results were checked against IGoR. In a later analysis, hypergeometric tests were used to score TCR-TCR, TCR-HLA and TCR-CMV co-occurrence, with a repertoire-size bias correction applied to TCR pairs. A later analysis estimated false discovery rates by permuting HLA or CMV assignments 20 times. In a later analysis, co-occurring TCRs were grouped using DBSCAN, and TCRdist sequence similarity was added for clustering within HLA-allele-positive subsets. Repertoires with fewer than 30,000 or more than 120,000 public chains, plus five repertoires with anomalous nucleotide sharing, were excluded from co-occurrence clustering. Sourced from immuneACCESS, this table was stored by TCRdb with only in-frame sequences that have V and J called. A share of the clones is absent; for the studies checked, an unresolved V gene accounts for under half, and the remainder has no known explanation. V and J calls and clone size are given by that table; D and trimming were obtained from the DNA. Here the sample has some 160,000 clones; around 75% occur a single time. 2% to 2.5% of the sample comes from the top ten.

In total, 666 healthy bone marrow donors made up the cohort. At the time of sampling, all cohort members were nominally healthy, though unrecorded immune exposures were likely present. The donor was CMV seronegative and belonged to the group of 320 or so seronegative cohort members. A peripheral blood sample was collected from each donor, and TCR beta sequencing was performed on peripheral blood mononuclear cells. Genomic DNA extraction from the blood cell samples was performed with the Qiagen DNeasy Blood Extraction Kit. Comments on this clone: It has no known antigen specificity. Base-call qualities are not available, and no considerably larger clone is one nucleotide away.

The TCR was taken from a male donor in good health and CMV-seronegative. The sequence is built from TRBV29-1 and TRBJ2-7; TRBD1 is perhaps the D gene, given 6 matching bases. The sample consisted of PBMCs. The CDR3 here reads CSVLGRGSEQYF. The DNA reads as follows: TGCAGCGTTCTTGGCAGGGGCTCCGAGCAGTACTTC.